The text below deals with one TCR beta chain. At a deep level, the assay was run. Produced via immunoSEQ multiplex PCR; TCRdb's table is partial and in-frame only. The data show 850,000 to 1,200,000 clones, with 60% to 80% seen just once and approximately 1.5% held by the top ten. Germline CDR1 and CDR2: MGHRA and YSYEKL. The CDR3 is 16 residues long. The V and J ends lost 0 bases and 4 bases, in that order; junction bases with no gene match: 6. This entry belongs to a study of shared clonotypes between healthy human individuals. This receptor was identified in a young man in good health. Material for sequencing was memory CD4+ T cells sorted from blood. Subset: CD45RA-negative fraction. This chain uses TRBV4-1 with TRBJ2-5, with 9 bases matching TRBD1. The CDR3 bases are TGCGCCAGCAGCCAAGATCAGGGACAGGGAATAGAGACCCAGTACTTC. This encodes CASSQDQGQGIETQYF.